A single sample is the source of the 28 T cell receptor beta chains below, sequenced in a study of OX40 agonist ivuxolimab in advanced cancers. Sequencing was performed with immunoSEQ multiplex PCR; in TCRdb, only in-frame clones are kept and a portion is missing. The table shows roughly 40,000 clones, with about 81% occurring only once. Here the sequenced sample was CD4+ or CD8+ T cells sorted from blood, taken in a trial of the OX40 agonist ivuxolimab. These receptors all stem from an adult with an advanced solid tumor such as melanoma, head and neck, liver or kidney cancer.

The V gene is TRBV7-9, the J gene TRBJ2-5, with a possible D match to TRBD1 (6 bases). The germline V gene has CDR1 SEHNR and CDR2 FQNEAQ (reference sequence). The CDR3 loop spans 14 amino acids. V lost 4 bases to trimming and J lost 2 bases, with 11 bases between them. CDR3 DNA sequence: TGTGCCAGCAGCTCCCAGGGGTGGCAAGAGACCCAGTACTTC. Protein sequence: CASSSQGWQETQYF.

The CDR3 loop reads CALLLPGLAVSGNIQYF. CDR3 in DNA: TGCGCCCTCCTCTTACCGGGACTAGCGGTGTCCGGAAACATTCAGTACTTC. The chain has TRBV23-1 and TRBJ2-4; 11 bases are shared with TRBD2. TRBV23-1 is an ORF for which the function is uncertain. V dropped 11 bases and J dropped 6; count of bases not matched to a gene: 18. The length of the CDR3 is 17 residues.

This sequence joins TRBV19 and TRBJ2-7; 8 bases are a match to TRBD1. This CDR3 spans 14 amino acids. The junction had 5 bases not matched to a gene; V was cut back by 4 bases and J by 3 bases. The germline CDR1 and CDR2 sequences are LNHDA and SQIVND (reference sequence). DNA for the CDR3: TGTGCCAGTAGTAGGACAGGGAACGACTACGAGCAGTACTTC. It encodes CASSRTGNDYEQYF.

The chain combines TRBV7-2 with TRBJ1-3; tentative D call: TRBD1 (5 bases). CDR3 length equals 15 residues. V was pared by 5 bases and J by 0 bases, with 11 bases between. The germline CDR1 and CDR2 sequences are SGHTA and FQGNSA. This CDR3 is CASSPRTYSGNTIYF. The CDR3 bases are TGTGCCAGCAGCCCCCGGACATACTCTGGAAACACCATATATTTT.

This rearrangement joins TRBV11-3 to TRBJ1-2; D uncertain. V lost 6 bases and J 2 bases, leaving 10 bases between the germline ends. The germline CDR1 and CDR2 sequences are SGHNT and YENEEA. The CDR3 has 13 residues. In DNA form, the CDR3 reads TGTGCCAGCAGTTTCCCGGAGAACTATGGCTACACCTTC. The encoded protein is CASSFPENYGYTF. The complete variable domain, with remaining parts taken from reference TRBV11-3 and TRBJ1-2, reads EAGVVQSPRYKIIEKKQPVAFWCNPISGHNTLYWYLQNLGQGPELLIRYENEEAVDDSQLPKDRFSAERLKGVDSTLKIQPAELGDSAVYLCASSFPENYGYTFGSGTRLTVV.

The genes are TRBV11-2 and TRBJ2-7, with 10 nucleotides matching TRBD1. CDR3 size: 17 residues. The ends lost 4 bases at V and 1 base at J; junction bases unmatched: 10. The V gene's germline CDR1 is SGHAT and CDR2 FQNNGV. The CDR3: CASSSHGTGEVSYEQYF. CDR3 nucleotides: TGTGCCAGCAGCTCACATGGGACAGGGGAAGTGTCCTACGAGCAGTACTTC.

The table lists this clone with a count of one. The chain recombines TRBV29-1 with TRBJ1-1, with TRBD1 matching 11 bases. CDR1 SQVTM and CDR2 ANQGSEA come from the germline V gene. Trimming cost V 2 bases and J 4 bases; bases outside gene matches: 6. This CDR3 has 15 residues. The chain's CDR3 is CSVESDRGPGTEAFF. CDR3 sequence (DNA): TGCAGCGTTGAATCGGACAGGGGGCCGGGCACTGAAGCTTTCTTT. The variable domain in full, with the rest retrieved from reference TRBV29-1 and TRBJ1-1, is SAVISQKPSRDICQRGTSLTIQCQVDSQVTMMFWYRQQPGQSLTLIATANQGSEATYESGFVIDKFPISRPNLTFSTLTVSNMSPEDSSIYLCSVESDRGPGTEAFFGQGTRLTVV.

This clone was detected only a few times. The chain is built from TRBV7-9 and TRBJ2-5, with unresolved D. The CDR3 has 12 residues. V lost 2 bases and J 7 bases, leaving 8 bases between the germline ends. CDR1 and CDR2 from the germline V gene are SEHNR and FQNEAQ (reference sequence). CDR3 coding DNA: TGTGCCAGCAGCTTAAATATCGGGACCCAGTACTTC. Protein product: CASSLNIGTQYF.

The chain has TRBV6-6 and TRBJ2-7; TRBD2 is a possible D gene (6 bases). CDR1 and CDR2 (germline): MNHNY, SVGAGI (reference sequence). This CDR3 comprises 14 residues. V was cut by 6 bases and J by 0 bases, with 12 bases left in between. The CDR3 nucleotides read TGTGCCAGCAGCTTGGGGACTTCCTCCTACGAGCAGTACTTC. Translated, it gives CASSLGTSSYEQYF.

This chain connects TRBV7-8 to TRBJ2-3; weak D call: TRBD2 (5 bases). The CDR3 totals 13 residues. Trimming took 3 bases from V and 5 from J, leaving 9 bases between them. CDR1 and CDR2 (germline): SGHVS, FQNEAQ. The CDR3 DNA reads TGTGCCAGCAGCTTCAGCGCGGGAGATACGCAGTATTTT. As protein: CASSFSAGDTQYF.

The CDR3 DNA is TGTGCCAGCAGATCGGGACTAGCGGGAGGAGAGACCCAGTACTTC. The encoded protein is CASRSGLAGGETQYF. This chain uses TRBV5-4 with TRBJ2-5; 15 nucleotides line up with TRBD2. J was trimmed by 4 bases and V by 5 bases; bases with no gene match: 3. Germline V lookup: CDR1 SGHNT, CDR2 YYREEE (reference sequence). The CDR3 has 15 amino acids.

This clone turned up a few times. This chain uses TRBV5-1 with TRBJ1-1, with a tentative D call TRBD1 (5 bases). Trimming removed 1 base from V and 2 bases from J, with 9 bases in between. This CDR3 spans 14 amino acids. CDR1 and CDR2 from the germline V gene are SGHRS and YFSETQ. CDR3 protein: CASSLRTGNTEAFF. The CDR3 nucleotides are TGCGCCAGCAGCTTGCGAACAGGTAACACTGAAGCTTTCTTT. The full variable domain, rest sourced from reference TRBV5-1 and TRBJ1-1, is KAGVTQTPRYLIKTRGQQVTLSCSPISGHRSVSWYQQTPGQGLQFLFEYFSETQRNKGNFPGRFSGRQFSNSRSEMNVSTLELGDSALYLCASSLRTGNTEAFFGQGTRLTVV.

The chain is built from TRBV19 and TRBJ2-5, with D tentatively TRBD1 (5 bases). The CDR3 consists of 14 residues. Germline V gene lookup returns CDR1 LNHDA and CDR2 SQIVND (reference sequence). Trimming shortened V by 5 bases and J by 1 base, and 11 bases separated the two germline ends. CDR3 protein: CASSGKGLQETQYF. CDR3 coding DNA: TGTGCCAGTAGTGGTAAGGGGCTCCAAGAGACCCAGTACTTC.

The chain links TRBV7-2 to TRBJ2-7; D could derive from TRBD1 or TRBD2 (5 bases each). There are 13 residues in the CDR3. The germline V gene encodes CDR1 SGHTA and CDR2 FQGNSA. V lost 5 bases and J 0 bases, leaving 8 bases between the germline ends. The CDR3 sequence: CASSRDRSYEQYF. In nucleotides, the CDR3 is TGTGCCAGCAGCCGGGACCGCTCCTACGAGCAGTACTTC.

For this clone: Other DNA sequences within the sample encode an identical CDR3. CDR3 nucleotides: TGTGCCAGCAGCTTAAACTTCCGGGAGACCCAGTACTTC. Its protein is CASSLNFRETQYF. The V call is TRBV7-3, the J call TRBJ2-5; D is undetermined. CDR1 is SGHTA, CDR2 FQGTGA, per germline. The V and J ends lost 1 base and 5 bases respectively, with 8 bases between them. The CDR3 length is 13 residues.

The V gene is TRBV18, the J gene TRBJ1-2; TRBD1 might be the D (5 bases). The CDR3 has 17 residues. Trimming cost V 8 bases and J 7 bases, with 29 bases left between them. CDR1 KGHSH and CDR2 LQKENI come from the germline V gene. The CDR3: CASGQRAGTGSVRGYTF. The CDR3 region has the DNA TGTGCCAGCGGCCAAAGGGCGGGAACAGGTTCAGTTCGTGGCTACACCTTC.

CDR3 in amino acids: CASTVRGAGTGELFF. The DNA for the CDR3 is TGTGCCAGCACCGTCCGGGGAGCGGGAACCGGGGAGCTGTTTTTT. The chain joins TRBV6-5 to TRBJ2-2; 7 nucleotides agree with TRBD2. Germline lookup yields CDR1 MNHEY and CDR2 SVGAGI. The CDR3 has 15 residues. V trimming: 7 bases; J trimming: 5 bases; junction bases outside the gene matches: 10.

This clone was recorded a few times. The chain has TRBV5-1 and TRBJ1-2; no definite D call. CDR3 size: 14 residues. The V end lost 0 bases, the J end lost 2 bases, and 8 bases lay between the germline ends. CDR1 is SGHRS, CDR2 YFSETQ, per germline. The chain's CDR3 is CASSLESPNYGYTF. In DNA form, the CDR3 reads TGCGCCAGCAGCTTGGAAAGCCCCAACTATGGCTACACCTTC.

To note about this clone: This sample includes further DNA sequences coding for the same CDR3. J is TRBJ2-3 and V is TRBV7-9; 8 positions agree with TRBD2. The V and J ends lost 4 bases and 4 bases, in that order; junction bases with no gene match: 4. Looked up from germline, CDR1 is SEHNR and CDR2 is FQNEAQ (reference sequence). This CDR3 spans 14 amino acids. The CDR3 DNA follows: TGTGCCAGCAGCTCTCCGCGGGGGGCAGATACGCAGTATTTT. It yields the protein CASSSPRGADTQYF. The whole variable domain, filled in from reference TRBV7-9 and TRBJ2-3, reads DTGVSQNPRHKITKRGQNVTFRCDPISEHNRLYWYRQTLGQGPEFLTYFQNEAQLEKSRLLSDRFSAERPKGSFSTLEIQRTEQGDSAMYLCASSSPRGADTQYFGPGTRLTVL.

CDR3 residues: CAISESSVTGGAGGYTF. Here the CDR3 DNA reads TGTGCCATCAGTGAGTCGTCCGTGACAGGGGGCGCCGGCGGCTACACCTTC. The chain employs TRBV10-3 and TRBJ1-2; 10 nucleotides align to TRBD1. Per germline, CDR1 ENHRY and CDR2 SYGVKD. There are 17 residues in the CDR3. With V trimmed by 0 bases and J by 8 bases, 12 bases remained unmatched.

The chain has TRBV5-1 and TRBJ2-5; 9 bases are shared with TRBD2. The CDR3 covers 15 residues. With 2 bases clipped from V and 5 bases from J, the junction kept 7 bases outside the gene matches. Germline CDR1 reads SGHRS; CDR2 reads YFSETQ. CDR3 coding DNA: TGCGCCAGCAGCTTTGGACTAGCGCTGTATGAGACCCAGTACTTC. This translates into CASSFGLALYETQYF.

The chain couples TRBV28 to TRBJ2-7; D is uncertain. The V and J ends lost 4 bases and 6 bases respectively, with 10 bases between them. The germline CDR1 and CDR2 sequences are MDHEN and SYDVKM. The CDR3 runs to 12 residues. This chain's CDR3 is CASSSMQGEQYV. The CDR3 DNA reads TGTGCCAGCAGTTCGATGCAAGGCGAGCAGTACGTC.

The CDR3 bases are TGTGCCAGCAGCCTAGGGGCTAGCGGGAGTGGAACAGATACGCAGTATTTT. Translation: CASSLGASGSGTDTQYF. The rearrangement joins TRBV11-2 to TRBJ2-3; 10 bases fit TRBD2. Germline lookup yields CDR1 SGHAT and CDR2 FQNNGV. After removal of 5 bases from V and 3 bases from J, the junction contained 11 bases not matched to a gene. The length of the CDR3 is 17 residues. Together with reference TRBV11-2 and TRBJ2-3, the CDR3 gives the full variable domain: EAGVAQSPRYKIIEKRQSVAFWCNPISGHATLYWYQQILGQGPKLLIQFQNNGVVDDSQLPKDRFSAERLKGVDSTLKIQPAKLEDSAVYLCASSLGASGSGTDTQYFGPGTRLTVL.

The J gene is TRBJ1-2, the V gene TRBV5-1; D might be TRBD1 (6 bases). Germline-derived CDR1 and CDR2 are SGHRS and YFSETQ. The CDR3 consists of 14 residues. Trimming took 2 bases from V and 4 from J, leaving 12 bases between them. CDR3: CASSFTGHIYGYTF. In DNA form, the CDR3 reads TGCGCCAGCAGCTTCACAGGGCACATCTATGGCTACACCTTC.

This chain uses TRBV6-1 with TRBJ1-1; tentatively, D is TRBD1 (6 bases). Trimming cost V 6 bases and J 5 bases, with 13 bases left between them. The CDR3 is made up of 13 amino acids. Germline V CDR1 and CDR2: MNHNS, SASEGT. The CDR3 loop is CASSLYRDTEAFF. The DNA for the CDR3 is TGTGCCAGCAGCCTATACAGGGATACTGAAGCTTTCTTT.

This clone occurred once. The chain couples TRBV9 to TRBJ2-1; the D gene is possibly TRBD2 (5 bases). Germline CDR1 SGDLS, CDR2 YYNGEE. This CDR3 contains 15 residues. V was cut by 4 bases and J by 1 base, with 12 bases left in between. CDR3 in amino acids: CASSLGRQSYNEQFF. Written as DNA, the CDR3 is TGTGCCAGCAGCCTAGGGAGACAATCCTACAATGAGCAGTTCTTC.

DNA of the CDR3: TGTGCCAGCAGATCAACAGGGGGCCGGAGTAAGCCCCAGCATTTT. The encoded protein is CASRSTGGRSKPQHF. V gene TRBV6-5 combines with J gene TRBJ1-5; 9 nucleotides agree with TRBD1. Germline V gene sequence: CDR1 MNHEY, CDR2 SVGAGI. The CDR3 spans 15 residues. After removal of 6 bases from V and 8 bases from J, the junction contained 11 bases not matched to a gene.

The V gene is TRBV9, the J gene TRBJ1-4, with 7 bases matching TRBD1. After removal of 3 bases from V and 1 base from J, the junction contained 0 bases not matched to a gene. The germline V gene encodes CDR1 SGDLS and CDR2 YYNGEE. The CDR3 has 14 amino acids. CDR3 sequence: CASSAGGTNEKLFF. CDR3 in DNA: TGTGCCAGCAGCGCAGGGGGAACTAATGAAAAACTGTTTTTT.